The clone carrying this TCR beta chain was found many times. This record comes from a study of CD8+CD57+ T cells in acquired aplastic anemia. Trimming removed 4 bases from V and 0 bases from J, with 6 bases in between. Germline V gene lookup returns CDR1 KGHDR and CDR2 SFDVKD. This CDR3 is built from 15 residues. Sequencing was done on patients that had shown CD8+CD57+ cell expansion by flow cytometry. As a group, the patients uniformly had severe acquired aplastic anemia. Blood came from patients not yet given any therapy. Genomic DNA acted as the template from which TCR beta VDJ combination and CDR3 sequence profiling were carried out. TCRdb reprocessed the reads via MiXCR and lists one record per CDR3 protein. The sample shows about 120,000 distinct CDR3 sequences, 40% of them seen only once.

This TCR came from a human donor with aplastic anemia. The sample taken for sequencing was sorted CD4+, CD8+, or CD8+CD57+ T cells (not recorded which) from PBMCs. The chain recombines TRBV24-1 with TRBJ2-6, with D uncertain. The CDR3 sequence: CATSDTSSGANVLTF. DNA of the CDR3: TGTGCCACCAGTGACACGAGCTCTGGGGCCAACGTCCTGACTTTC.